The sample holds many counts of the clone carrying this TCR beta chain. Its antigen is undetermined. This entry belongs to a study of human T cells and chemical hapten exposure. Study background: Sensitization used 2% DPC on around 2 cm by around 2 cm upper inner arm skin. Study results and limitations: Among TCRs, those above 1 in 1000 frequency were unaffected by DPC sensitization.

From the RACE reads, TCRdb called clonotypes with MiXCR, one entry per CDR3 protein. The sample contains 75,000 to 90,000 distinct CDR3 sequences, about a tenth of which appear only once. Regarding time point: patch test 1, 2 weeks after DPC sensitization. Sample treatment: therapeutic diphenylcyclopropenone sensitization with weekly scalp DPC. At every patch-test visit, blood was drawn before the patch test was applied. CDR1 and CDR2 (germline): SEHNR, FQNEAQ (reference sequence). This CDR3 is 12 amino acids long. V lost 1 base, J lost 5 bases, and 3 bases lay in between. The chain carries TRBV7-9 and TRBJ2-1; no firm D call. The sequencing here drew on whole blood, taken in connection with sensitization to the hapten diphenylcyclopropenone (DPC). The sequence came from a woman aged 50 to 60 with alopecia areata. Some clones in this sample may be carry-over from other donors' samples. The CDR3 spells CASSLGHNEQFF. As DNA, the CDR3 is TGTGCCAGCAGCTTAGGACACAATGAGCAGTTCTTC.